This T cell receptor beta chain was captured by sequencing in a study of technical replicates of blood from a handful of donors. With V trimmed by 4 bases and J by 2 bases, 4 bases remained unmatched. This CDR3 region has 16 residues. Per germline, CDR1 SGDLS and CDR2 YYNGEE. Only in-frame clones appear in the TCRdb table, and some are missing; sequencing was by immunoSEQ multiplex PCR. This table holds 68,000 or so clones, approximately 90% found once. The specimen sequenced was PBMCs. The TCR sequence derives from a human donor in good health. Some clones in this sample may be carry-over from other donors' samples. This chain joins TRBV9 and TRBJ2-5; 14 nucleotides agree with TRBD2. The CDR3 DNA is TGTGCCAGCAGCTCAGGACTAGCGGGAGGTCAAGAGACCCAGTACTTC. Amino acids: CASSSGLAGGQETQYF.